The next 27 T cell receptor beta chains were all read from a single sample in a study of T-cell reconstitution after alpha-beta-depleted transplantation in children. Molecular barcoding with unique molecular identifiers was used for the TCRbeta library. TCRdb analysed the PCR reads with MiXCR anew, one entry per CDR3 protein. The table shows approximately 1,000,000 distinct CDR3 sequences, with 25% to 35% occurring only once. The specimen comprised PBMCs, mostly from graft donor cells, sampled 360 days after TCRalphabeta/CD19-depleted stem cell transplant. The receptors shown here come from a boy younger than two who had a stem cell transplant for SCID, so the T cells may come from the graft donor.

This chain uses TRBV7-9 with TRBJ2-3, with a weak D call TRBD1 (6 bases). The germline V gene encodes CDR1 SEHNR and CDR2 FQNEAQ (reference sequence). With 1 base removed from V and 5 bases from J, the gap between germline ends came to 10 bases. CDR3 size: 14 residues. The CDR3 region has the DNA TGTGCCAGCAGCTTAGAACAGGGAAGAGATACGCAGTATTTT. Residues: CASSLEQGRDTQYF.

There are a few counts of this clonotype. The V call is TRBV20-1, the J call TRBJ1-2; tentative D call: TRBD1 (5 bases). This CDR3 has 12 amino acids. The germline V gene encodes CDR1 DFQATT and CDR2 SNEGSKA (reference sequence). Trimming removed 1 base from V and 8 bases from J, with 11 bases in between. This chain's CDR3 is CSARAQGGGYTF. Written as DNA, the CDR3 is TGCAGTGCTAGAGCTCAGGGTGGGGGCTACACCTTC.

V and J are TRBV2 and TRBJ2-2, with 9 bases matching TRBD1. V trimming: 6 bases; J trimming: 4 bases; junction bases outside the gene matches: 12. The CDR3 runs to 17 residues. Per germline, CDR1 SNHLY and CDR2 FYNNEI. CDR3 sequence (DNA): TGTGCCAGCAGACCCAAAGGACAGGGGTCGACCACCGGGGAGCTGTTTTTT. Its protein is CASRPKGQGSTTGELFF.

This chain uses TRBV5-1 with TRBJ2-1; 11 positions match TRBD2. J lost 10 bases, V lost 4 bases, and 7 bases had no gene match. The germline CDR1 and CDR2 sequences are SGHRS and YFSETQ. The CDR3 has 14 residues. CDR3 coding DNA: TGCGCCAGCAGCCGGATAACTAGCGGGGGAGAGCAGTTCTTC. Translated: CASSRITSGGEQFF.

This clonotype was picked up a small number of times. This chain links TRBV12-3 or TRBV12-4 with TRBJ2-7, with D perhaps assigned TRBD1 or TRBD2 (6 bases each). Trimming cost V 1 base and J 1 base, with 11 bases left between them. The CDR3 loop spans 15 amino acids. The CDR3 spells CASSLGRGVSYEQYF. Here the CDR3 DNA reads TGTGCCAGCAGTTTAGGGAGGGGGGTTTCCTACGAGCAGTACTTC.

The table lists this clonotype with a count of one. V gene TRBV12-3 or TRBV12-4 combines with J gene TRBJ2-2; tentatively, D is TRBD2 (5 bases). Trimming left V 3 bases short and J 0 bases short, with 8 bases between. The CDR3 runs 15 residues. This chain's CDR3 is CASSFFGTNTGELFF. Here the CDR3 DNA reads TGTGCCAGCAGTTTTTTCGGGACGAACACCGGGGAGCTGTTTTTT.

This chain's CDR3 is CASSFRSRTGGLSSYNEQFF. CDR3 nucleotides: TGTGCCAGCAGCTTTAGGTCGCGAACAGGGGGCCTGAGCTCCTACAATGAGCAGTTCTTC. The chain has TRBV7-2 and TRBJ2-1; 9 bases fit TRBD1. After removal of 3 bases from V and 0 bases from J, the junction contained 15 bases not matched to a gene. Germline V gives CDR1 SGHTA, CDR2 FQGNSA. The CDR3 loop spans 20 amino acids.

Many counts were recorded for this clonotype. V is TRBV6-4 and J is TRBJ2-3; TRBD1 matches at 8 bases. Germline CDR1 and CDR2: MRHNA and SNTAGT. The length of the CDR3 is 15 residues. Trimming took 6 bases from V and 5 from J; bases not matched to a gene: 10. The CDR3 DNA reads TGTGCCAGCAGCCTAGGACAGGGTGTGGGAGATACGCAGTATTTT. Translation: CASSLGQGVGDTQYF.

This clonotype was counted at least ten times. This CDR3 is CASSFGRLTDTQYF. CDR3 coding DNA: TGTGCCAGCAGTTTCGGGCGACTCACAGATACGCAGTATTTT. The chain links TRBV28 to TRBJ2-3, with D unresolved. The CDR3 contains 14 residues. Germline V CDR1 and CDR2: MDHEN, SYDVKM. V gave up 3 bases and J gave up 2 bases, with 9 bases separating them.

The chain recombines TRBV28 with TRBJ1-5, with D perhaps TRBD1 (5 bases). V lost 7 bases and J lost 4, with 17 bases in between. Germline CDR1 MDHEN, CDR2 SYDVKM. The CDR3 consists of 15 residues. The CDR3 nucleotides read TGTGCCAGCATGGGGGGAACTTGGGGTAATCAGCCCCAGCATTTT. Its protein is CASMGGTWGNQPQHF.

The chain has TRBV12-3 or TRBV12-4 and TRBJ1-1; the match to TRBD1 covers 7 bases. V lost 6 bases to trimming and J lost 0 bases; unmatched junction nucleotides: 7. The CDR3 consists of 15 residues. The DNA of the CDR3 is TGTGCCAGCAGAGACAGGGAGAACATGAACACTGAAGCTTTCTTT. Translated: CASRDRENMNTEAFF.

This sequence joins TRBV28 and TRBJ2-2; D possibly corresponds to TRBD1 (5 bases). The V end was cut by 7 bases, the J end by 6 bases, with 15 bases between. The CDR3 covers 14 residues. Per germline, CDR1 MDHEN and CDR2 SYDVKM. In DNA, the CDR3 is TGTGCCAGCACTCAGGGAAAAGGATCCGGGGAGCTGTTTTTT. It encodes CASTQGKGSGELFF.

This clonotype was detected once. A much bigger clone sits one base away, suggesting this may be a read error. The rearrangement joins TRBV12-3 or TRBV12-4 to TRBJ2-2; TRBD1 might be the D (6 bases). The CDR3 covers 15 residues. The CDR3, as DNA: TGTGCCAGCACCCAGGTCTGGTGGGACACCGGGGAGCCGTTTTTT. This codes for CASTQVWWDTGEPFF.

The CDR3 nucleotides are TGTGCCAGCAGCTTACAGCGGGGGGCATCCTACGAGCAGTACTTC. Amino acids: CASSLQRGASYEQYF. The rearrangement joins TRBV7-2 to TRBJ2-7; TRBD2 matches at 9 bases. Unmatched junction bases numbered 3, after V lost 2 bases and J lost 1 base. The CDR3 loop spans 15 amino acids. In germline, CDR1 is SGHTA, CDR2 FQGNSA.

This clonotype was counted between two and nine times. CDR3 residues: CASTRTSSYEQYF. CDR3 nucleotides: TGTGCCAGCACCAGGACATCGTCCTACGAGCAGTACTTC. The chain couples TRBV6-1 to TRBJ2-7; perhaps TRBD1 as D (5 bases). The CDR3 length is 13 residues. The germline gives CDR1 MNHNS, CDR2 SASEGT. V was clipped by 7 bases and J by 1 base, with 11 bases between them.

The CDR3: CSVEFYGRGYQETQYF. The CDR3 nucleotides are TGCAGCGTTGAATTTTATGGAAGGGGATACCAAGAGACCCAGTACTTC. The chain carries TRBV29-1 and TRBJ2-5; TRBD1 is a possible D gene (5 bases). V was pared by 2 bases and J by 0 bases, with 16 bases between. There are 16 residues in the CDR3. Germline-derived CDR1 and CDR2 are SQVTM and ANQGSEA.

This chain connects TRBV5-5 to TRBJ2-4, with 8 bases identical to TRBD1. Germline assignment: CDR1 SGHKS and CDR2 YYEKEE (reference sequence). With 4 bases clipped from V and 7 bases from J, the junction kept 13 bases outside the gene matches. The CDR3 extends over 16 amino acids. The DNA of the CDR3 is TGTGCCAGCAGCGGACCGGACAGGGCACGGTACAACATTCAGTACTTC. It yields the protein CASSGPDRARYNIQYF.

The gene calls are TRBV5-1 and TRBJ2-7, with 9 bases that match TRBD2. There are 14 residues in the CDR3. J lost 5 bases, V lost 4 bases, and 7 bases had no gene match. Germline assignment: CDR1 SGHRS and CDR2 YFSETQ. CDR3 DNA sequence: TGCGCCAGCAGCGCCCGCGGGAGGGGAAACGAGCAGTACTTC. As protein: CASSARGRGNEQYF.

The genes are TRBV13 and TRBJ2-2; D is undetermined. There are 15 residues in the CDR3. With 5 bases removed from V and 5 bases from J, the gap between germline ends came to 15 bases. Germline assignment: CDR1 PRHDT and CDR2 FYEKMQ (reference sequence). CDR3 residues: CASSPSGLGTGELFF. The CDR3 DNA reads TGTGCCAGCAGCCCCTCTGGCCTCGGGACCGGGGAGCTGTTTTTT. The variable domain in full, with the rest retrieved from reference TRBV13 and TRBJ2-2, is AAGVIQSPRHLIKEKRETATLKCYPIPRHDTVYWYQQGPGQDPQFLISFYEKMQSDKGSIPDRFSAQQFSDYHSELNMSSLELGDSALYFCASSPSGLGTGELFFGEGSRLTVL.

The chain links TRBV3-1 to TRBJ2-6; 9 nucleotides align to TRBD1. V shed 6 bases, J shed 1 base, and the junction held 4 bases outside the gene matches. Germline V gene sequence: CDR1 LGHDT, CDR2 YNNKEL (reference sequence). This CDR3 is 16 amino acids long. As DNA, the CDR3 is TGTGCCAGCAGTTTGGACAGGGGTTCTGGGGCCAACGTCCTGACTTTC. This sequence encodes CASSLDRGSGANVLTF.

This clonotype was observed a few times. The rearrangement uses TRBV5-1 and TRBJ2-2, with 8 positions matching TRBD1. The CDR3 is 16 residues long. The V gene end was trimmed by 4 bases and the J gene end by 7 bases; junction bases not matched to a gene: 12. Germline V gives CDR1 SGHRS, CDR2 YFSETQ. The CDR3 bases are TGCGCCAGCAGCCATGGTGCAGGGGGCCTTGGCGGGGAGCTGTTTTTT. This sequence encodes CASSHGAGGLGGELFF. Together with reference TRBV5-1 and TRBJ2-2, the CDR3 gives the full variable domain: KAGVTQTPRYLIKTRGQQVTLSCSPISGHRSVSWYQQTPGQGLQFLFEYFSETQRNKGNFPGRFSGRQFSNSRSEMNVSTLELGDSALYLCASSHGAGGLGGELFFGEGSRLTVL.

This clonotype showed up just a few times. CDR3 sequence: CASSLKRGENEQFF. CDR3 DNA sequence: TGCGCCAGCAGCTTGAAGCGAGGAGAGAATGAGCAGTTCTTC. The chain has TRBV5-1 and TRBJ2-1; D is undetermined. The CDR3 covers 14 residues. Germline V gives CDR1 SGHRS, CDR2 YFSETQ. V was trimmed by 1 base and J by 7 bases, leaving 12 bases between them.

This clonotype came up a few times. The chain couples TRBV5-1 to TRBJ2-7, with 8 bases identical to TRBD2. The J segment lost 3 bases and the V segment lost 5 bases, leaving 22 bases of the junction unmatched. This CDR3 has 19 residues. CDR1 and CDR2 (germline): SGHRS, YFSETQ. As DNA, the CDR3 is TGCGCCAGCAGTTTGAGGTCTGTTCGAACGGGGGGGCCATTCTACGAGCAGTACTTC. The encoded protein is CASSLRSVRTGGPFYEQYF.

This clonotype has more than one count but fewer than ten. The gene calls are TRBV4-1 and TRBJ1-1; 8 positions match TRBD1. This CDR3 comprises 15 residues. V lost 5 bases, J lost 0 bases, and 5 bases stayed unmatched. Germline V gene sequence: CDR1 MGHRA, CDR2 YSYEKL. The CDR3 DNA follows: TGCGCCAGCAGCTCGATGACAGGGGTGAACACTGAAGCTTTCTTT. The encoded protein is CASSSMTGVNTEAFF.

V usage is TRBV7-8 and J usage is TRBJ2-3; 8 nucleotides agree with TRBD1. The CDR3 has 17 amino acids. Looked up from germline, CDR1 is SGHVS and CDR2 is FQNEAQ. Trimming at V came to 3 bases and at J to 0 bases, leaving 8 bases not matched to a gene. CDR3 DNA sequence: TGTGCCAGCAGCTTCCTTATCGGACAGGGTAGCACAGATACGCAGTATTTT. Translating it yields CASSFLIGQGSTDTQYF.

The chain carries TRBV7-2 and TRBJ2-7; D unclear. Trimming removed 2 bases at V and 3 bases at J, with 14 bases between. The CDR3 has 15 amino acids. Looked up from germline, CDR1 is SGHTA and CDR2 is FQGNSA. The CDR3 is CASSLSPVEFYEQYF. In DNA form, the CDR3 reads TGTGCCAGCAGCTTAAGCCCCGTGGAATTCTACGAGCAGTACTTC.

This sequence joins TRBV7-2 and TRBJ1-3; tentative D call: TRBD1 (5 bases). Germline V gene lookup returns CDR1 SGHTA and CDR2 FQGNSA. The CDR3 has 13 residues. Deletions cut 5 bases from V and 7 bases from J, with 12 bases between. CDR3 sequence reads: CASSLQGENTIYF. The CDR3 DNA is TGTGCCAGCAGCCTCCAGGGAGAGAACACCATATATTTT.